A selection of T cell receptor beta chains follows, all from one sample in a study of early T cells in non-severe SARS-CoV-2 infection. TCRdb redid the calling of the 5' RACE reads with MiXCR, one entry per CDR3 protein. The sample lists 60,000 or so distinct CDR3 sequences; around 8.5% were seen once. The sequenced material came from whole blood. The receptors originated from an adult who was a healthcare worker with PCR-confirmed SARS-CoV-2 infection or an uninfected control (not recorded which). Both conserved end residues are part of each CDR3. A D gene is named only where the DNA matches it firmly. Size tells how often a clone was seen (once, few, many) or the class of an expanded clone, and some rows leave it out.

>TRBJ2-7|16|TRBV7-6|many|TRBD2
CASSSTRPGLAAEQYF
TGTGCCAGCAGCTCAACTCGACCGGGACTAGCAGCCGAGCAGTACTTC
>TRBJ1-2|15|TRBV7-3|few|TRBD1
CASSLRGGESYGYTF
TGTGCCAGCAGCTTAAGAGGGGGCGAAAGCTATGGCTACACCTTC
>TRBJ2-1|15|TRBV12-5|.|TRBD2
CASGPGLAGGHEQFF
TGTGCTAGTGGTCCAGGACTAGCGGGGGGTCATGAGCAGTTCTTC
>TRBJ2-1|16|TRBV10-3|few|.
CAISDGVGLTYNEQFF
TGTGCCATCAGTGACGGGGTAGGGTTGACCTACAATGAGCAGTTCTTC
>TRBJ1-1|13|TRBV30|.|.
CAWSVKSGTEAFF
TGTGCCTGGAGTGTAAAGTCAGGCACTGAAGCTTTCTTT
>TRBJ2-2|14|TRBV2|many|.
CASSADGGGGELFF
TGTGCCAGCAGTGCGGACGGGGGTGGCGGGGAGCTGTTTTTT
>TRBJ1-6|17|TRBV7-9|.|.
CASSLFTGLRGNSPLHF
TGTGCCAGCAGCCTTTTCACTGGGCTGAGGGGTAATTCACCCCTCCACTTT
>TRBJ2-1|15|TRBV4-1|.|.
CASSSLGLSYNEQFF
TGCGCCAGCAGCTCGCTAGGGCTTTCCTACAATGAGCAGTTCTTC
>TRBJ1-2|16|TRBV6-6|few|.
CASSGVRKTENYGYTF
TGTGCCAGCAGCGGCGTCCGGAAGACGGAAAACTATGGCTACACCTTC
>TRBJ1-2|12|TRBV29-1|many|.
CSDRAEPYGYTF
TGCAGCGACAGGGCTGAGCCCTATGGCTACACCTTC
>TRBJ2-7|11|TRBV2|few|.
CASSLIYEQYF
TGTGCCAGCAGCCTCATCTACGAGCAGTACTTC
>TRBJ2-1|15|TRBV12-5|.|.
CASGLAWGPYNEQFF
TGTGCTAGTGGTTTGGCCTGGGGGCCCTACAATGAGCAGTTCTTC
>TRBJ1-2|14|TRBV2|many|.
CASSELGHDLGYTF
TGTGCCAGCAGTGAACTGGGCCATGACTTAGGCTACACCTTC